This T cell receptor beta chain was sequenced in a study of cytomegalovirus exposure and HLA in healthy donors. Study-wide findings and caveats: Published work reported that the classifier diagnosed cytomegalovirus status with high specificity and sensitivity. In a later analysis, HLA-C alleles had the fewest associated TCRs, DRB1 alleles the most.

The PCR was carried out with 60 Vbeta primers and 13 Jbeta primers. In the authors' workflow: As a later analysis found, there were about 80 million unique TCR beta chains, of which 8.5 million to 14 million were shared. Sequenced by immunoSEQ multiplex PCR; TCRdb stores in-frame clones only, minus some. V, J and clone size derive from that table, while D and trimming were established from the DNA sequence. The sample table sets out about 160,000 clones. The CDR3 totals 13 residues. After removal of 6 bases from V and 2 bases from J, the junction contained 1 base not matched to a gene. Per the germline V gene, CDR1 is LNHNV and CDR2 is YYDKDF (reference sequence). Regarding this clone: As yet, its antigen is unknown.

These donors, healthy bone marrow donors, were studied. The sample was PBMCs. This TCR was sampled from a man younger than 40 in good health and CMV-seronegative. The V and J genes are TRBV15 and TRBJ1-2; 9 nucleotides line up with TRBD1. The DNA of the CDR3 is TGTGCCACCAGAGGGACAGGGAACTATGGCTACACCTTC. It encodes CATRGTGNYGYTF.